The source of this TCR beta chain is a study of T cell responses to AZD1222 COVID-19 vaccine (dated by TCRdb to the early 2020s). For the study in its entirety: AZD1222 recipients with second doses at about 4 weeks or about 12 weeks were pooled, because spike-specific TCR depth and breadth did not differ between schedules. TCR sequencing covered some 250 trial participants: about 210 given two doses of AZD1222 and 26 given two doses of MenACWY control vaccine. Enrollment into the trials was organized by age into subgroups of 18-55, 56-69 and 70-plus years, and those subgroups contained roughly 140, 27 and 60 TCR-sequenced participants, respectively. The paper as a whole reports these results and caveats: The 56-69-year group was small, and its depth increase did not reach significance, likely because of low power. A significant rise in spike-specific TCR breadth and depth was observed after two AZD1222 doses relative to day 0 and relative to MenACWY recipients. Because no day 14 peak-response samples were available, the repertoires could be characterized only after the peak T cell response. Reportedly, almost half of the unique spike-specific TCRs recognized epitopes lying outside the regions that are mutated in the B.1.351 and B.1.1.7 variants. The whole spike protein was spanned by vaccine-associated CD4 TCRs, and dominant responses were seen in regions 160-218 and 743-854. Most participants were white British and females outnumbered males, and the authors suggested that clonal diversity may have been underestimated. Conclusions about previously exposed vaccinees are limited because only six or seven AZD1222 recipients were SARS-CoV-2 seropositive at baseline.

A note on this clone: Its cognate antigen has yet to be identified. Per-nucleotide qualities are absent, and no much larger clonotype sits a single base away.

Reading the label with the study, this specimen's time point is: baseline before first vaccination. Vaccinee samples came from UK trials COV001 and COV002, including a single-blind randomized controlled phase 2/3 trial of AZD1222 (ChAdOx1 nCoV-19) in healthy adults. Trial participant PBMC samples were collected at day 0 and day 28 after the second dose for TCRbeta chain sequencing. The CDR3 regions of human TCRbeta chains were analyzed by immunosequencing. The paper's data handling went like this. TCRs in the repertoires were matched against a reference library of SARS-CoV-2-specific TCRs that had been generated with the MIRA antigen-specificity platform. Breadth meant the fraction of unique TCRs that were SARS-CoV-2-associated, whereas depth meant the fraction of total T cells that were SARS-CoV-2-associated. Each spike-specific TCR was assigned to its reactive spike region and to a CD4 or CD8 class using the MIRA data. Log10-transformed breadth and depth values were compared by one-way ANOVA with Sidak's multiple comparisons tests. In TCRdb, the immuneACCESS table is reduced to in-frame sequences with V and J assigned. These tables do not hold every clone; where another copy was compared, an unresolved V gene accounts for under half, and the others remain unexplained. V, J and clone size are those of that table, while D and trimming were read from the DNA. The sample table holds fewer than 200,000 clones, of which approximately 86% were seen once. Roughly 0.49% of the sample is in the top ten clones.

Deletion took 1 base off V and 2 bases off J, with a span of 13 bases between the germline ends. From the cysteine through the phenylalanine, the CDR3 covers 16 amino acids. Here the CDR3 DNA is all that survives: 48 bases in frame from base 1. The germline V gene encodes CDR1 LGHNA and CDR2 YSLEER. The sequence is built from TRBV4-3 and TRBJ2-3; the D gene is possibly TRBD1 or TRBD2, each agreeing over 6 bases. The source was peripheral blood, collected on day 0 of AZD1222 vaccination. The clonotype originates from an adult in good health. The encoded CDR3 is CASSQVFGGYTDTQYF. The nucleotides are TGCGCCAGCAGCCAAGTGTTCGGGGGCTACACAGATACGCAGTATTTT.